The 30 T cell receptor beta chains presented below share a single source sample, sequenced in a study of T cell repertoires in cytomegalovirus infection (dated by TCRdb to between 2019 and 2020). The run used an Illumina HiSeq 1500. TCRdb cleaned the public reads at Q25 with fastp, built clones with MiXCR and kept in-frame beta chains. Each record represents a unique CDR3 protein, reported with the most common genes and DNA among its rows. The sample profile shows around 450,000 distinct CDR3 sequences; roughly 30% of them were found once. Roughly an eighth of the sample goes to the ten largest clones. The sequenced sample was PBMCs. All receptors come from a human donor in good health (CMV status not recorded). Some clones in this sample may be carry-over from other donors' samples.

Points on this clonotype: One end of the junction varies from germline; a read error may be responsible. CDR3 region: CARSPGLLHNEQVF. As DNA, the CDR3 is TGTGCCAGAAGCCCGGGTCTACTCCATAATGAGCAGGTCTTC. The rearrangement uses TRBV7-2 and TRBJ2-1; D gene unclear. The germline gives CDR1 SGHTA, CDR2 FQGNSA. This CDR3 has 14 amino acids.

About this clonotype itself: A much larger clone differs from this one at a single base, so this may be a read error. The CDR3 carries no conserved terminal phenylalanine or tryptophan, so it likely arises from a read error. This rearrangement joins TRBV11-2 to TRBJ2-1; D is unresolved. V was clipped by 1 base and J by 9 bases, with 10 bases between them. From germline, CDR1 is SGHAT and CDR2 FQNNGV. The CDR3 is 13 amino acids. CDR3 protein: CASSLGTAREQFL. For the CDR3, the DNA is TGTGCCAGCAGCTTAGGGACCGCCCGTGAGCAGTTCTTA.

This clonotype was counted only a few times. The J gene is TRBJ2-2, the V gene TRBV12-3 or TRBV12-4; TRBD2 might be the D (6 bases). Trimming pared 10 bases from V and 7 bases from J, leaving 10 bases between. The CDR3 covers 11 residues. CDR3 region: CANMGGGELFF. As DNA, the CDR3 is TGTGCCAACATGGGGGGCGGGGAGCTGTTTTTT.

This clonotype was seen a few times. This sequence joins TRBV10-2 and TRBJ2-3; D assignment may be TRBD1 or TRBD2 (5 bases each). V shed 7 bases and J shed 1 base, with 15 bases lying between them. CDR3 length: 15 residues. Germline V gene lookup returns CDR1 WSHSY and CDR2 SAAADI. CDR3 amino acids: CASTFGAAGTDTQYF. In nucleotides, the CDR3 is TGCGCCAGCACTTTCGGGGCGGCGGGCACAGATACGCAGTATTTT.

As for this clonotype: An end of the junction differs from the germline gene, which may be a read error. This chain joins TRBV7-6 and TRBJ2-7; D is perhaps TRBD1 or TRBD2 (5 bases each). The germline V gene has CDR1 SGHVS and CDR2 FNYEAQ. This CDR3 region has 15 residues. CDR3 DNA: TGTGCCAGCAGCTCGACCGGGACGGGACCCTACGAGCCGTACTTC. Its protein product is CASSSTGTGPYEPYF.

This clonotype was picked up one time. The junction and the germline gene differ at one end; a read error may be behind it. This chain uses TRBV18 with TRBJ2-5, with 10 bases matching TRBD2. CDR3 length: 15 amino acids. CDR1 KGHSH and CDR2 LQKENI come from the germline V gene. For the CDR3, the DNA is TGTGCCAGCTCCCCACTAGCGGGGACCCAAGAGACCCAGTACTTC. This encodes CASSPLAGTQETQYF.

This clonotype was seen more than once but under ten times. The CDR3 DNA is TGTGCCAGCTCACCACCGGAGTACACCGGGGAGCTGTTTTTT. This translates into CASSPPEYTGELFF. This chain joins TRBV18 and TRBJ2-2; no definite D call. The V gene lost 0 bases and the J gene lost 3 bases, with 5 bases spanning the gap. There are 14 residues in the CDR3. CDR1 KGHSH and CDR2 LQKENI come from the germline V gene.

This clonotype was found many times. This rearrangement joins TRBV7-2 to TRBJ1-6; no definite D call. The V gene lost 6 bases and the J gene lost 9 bases, with 9 bases spanning the gap. CDR1 and CDR2 (germline): SGHTA, FQGNSA. This CDR3 region has 12 residues. Written as DNA, the CDR3 is TGTGCCAGCAGACCCTGGGGTTCACCCCTCCACTTT. Translated: CASRPWGSPLHF.

Comment on this clonotype: Given a much more abundant clone one base away, this may be a read error. V and J are TRBV7-3 and TRBJ2-5; D gene unclear. The CDR3 contains 13 residues. CDR1 SGHTA and CDR2 FQGTGA come from the germline V gene. The CDR3 DNA sequence: TGTTCCAGCAGCCATGGAACCTCGGGGACCCAGTACTTC. It translates to CSSSHGTSGTQYF.

Worth noting for this clonotype: A read error may account for a junction end that differs from germline. The V and J genes are TRBV27 and TRBJ2-3; 8 bases align to TRBD1. The germline V gene has CDR1 MNHEY and CDR2 SMNVEV (reference sequence). This CDR3 contains 14 residues. CDR3 nucleotide sequence: TGTACCAGCAGTTTCGGGACAGGCACAGATAAGCAGTATTTT. Translated, it gives CTSSFGTGTDKQYF.

The chain couples TRBV20-1 to TRBJ2-7, with D possibly matching TRBD1 (5 bases). V lost 6 bases and J lost 0, with 12 bases in between. This CDR3 comprises 13 residues. Germline CDR1 reads DFQATT; CDR2 reads SNEGSKA (reference sequence). CDR3 sequence (DNA): TGCAGTGCAAAAAGACAGAGCTCCTACGAGCAGTACTTC. Its translation: CSAKRQSSYEQYF.

The rearrangement joins TRBV29-1 to TRBJ2-5, with D perhaps being TRBD1 or TRBD2 (6 bases each). The CDR3 has 13 amino acids. V shed 3 bases and J shed 7 bases, with 15 bases lying between them. Germline values: CDR1 SQVTM, CDR2 ANQGSEA. The CDR3 DNA reads TGCAGCGTTGAGATAGGGGGGACCATGACCCAGTACTTC. It encodes CSVEIGGTMTQYF.

There are a few counts of this clonotype. The CDR3 loop reads CASGRVNTEAFF. In nucleotides, the CDR3 is TGTGCCAGCGGACGGGTGAACACTGAAGCTTTCTTT. V gene TRBV7-8 combines with J gene TRBJ1-1, with unresolved D. V shed 8 bases and J shed 0 bases, with 7 bases lying between them. From germline, CDR1 is SGHVS and CDR2 FQNEAQ. CDR3 length equals 12 residues.

The chain joins TRBV4-3 to TRBJ1-2, with D unresolved. The germline CDR1 and CDR2 sequences are LGHNA and YSLEER. The CDR3 has 16 residues. Trimming took off 0 bases at V and 1 base at J, with 12 bases between the two ends. The CDR3 bases are TGCGCCAGCAGCCAAGATAGGCGGGCAGTTAACTATGGCTACACCTTC. This translates into CASSQDRRAVNYGYTF.

In its sample, this clonotype was seen many times. This chain links TRBV7-2 with TRBJ1-6; no definite D call. Deletions cut 11 bases from V and 5 bases from J, with 16 bases between. Germline CDR1 and CDR2: SGHTA and FQGNSA. CDR3 length: 14 residues. This CDR3 reads CASSGLSDNSPLHF. CDR3 coding DNA: TGTGCCTCGTCTGGTTTGTCAGATAATTCACCCCTCCACTTT.

The DNA of the CDR3 is TGTGCCAGTAGTATCCTACAGGGGGCTGGCTACACCTTC. It translates to CASSILQGAGYTF. The chain has TRBV19 and TRBJ1-2; 9 bases align to TRBD1. This CDR3 has 13 amino acids. CDR1 is LNHDA, CDR2 SQIVND, per germline (reference sequence). V lost 3 bases to trimming and J lost 7 bases; unmatched junction nucleotides: 3.

This clonotype was seen repeatedly, ten times or more. V usage is TRBV12-3 or TRBV12-4 and J usage is TRBJ1-4; D perhaps matches TRBD1 (6 bases). The V and J ends lost 2 bases and 6 bases respectively, with 13 bases between them. This CDR3 region has 15 residues. The CDR3 reads CASSLRGPGDEKLFF. The CDR3 DNA reads as TGTGCCAGCAGTTTACGGGGGCCGGGGGATGAAAAACTGTTTTTT.

This chain connects TRBV5-5 to TRBJ2-2; TRBD2 matches 8 bases. Germline CDR1 and CDR2: SGHKS and YYEKEE (reference sequence). The CDR3 runs to 16 residues. Trimming took 3 bases from V and 4 from J; bases not matched to a gene: 8. CDR3 loop: CASSSYERGITGELFF. The CDR3 nucleotides read TGTGCCAGCAGCTCCTACGAGCGGGGGATCACCGGGGAGCTGTTTTTT.

This clonotype was seen a few times. The V call is TRBV6-2 or TRBV6-3, the J call TRBJ2-2, with a possible D match to TRBD1 (6 bases). The V gene's germline CDR1 is MNHEY and CDR2 SVGEGT. This CDR3 is built from 15 residues. Trimming shortened V by 2 bases and J by 1 base, and 8 bases separated the two germline ends. CDR3 sequence: CASSYTTGNTGELFF. DNA for the CDR3: TGTGCCAGCAGTTACACGACAGGGAACACCGGGGAGCTGTTTTTT.

The chain couples TRBV19 to TRBJ2-1; 9 bases are shared with TRBD2. Per germline, CDR1 LNHDA and CDR2 SQIVND (reference sequence). The CDR3 has 11 amino acids. Losses at the gene ends were 9 bases for V and 7 bases for J; bases not matched to a gene: 1. CDR3 amino acids: CASLAGNEQFF. In nucleotides, the CDR3 is TGTGCCAGCCTAGCGGGGAATGAGCAGTTCTTC.

J is TRBJ2-5 and V is TRBV4-1, with 7 nucleotides matching TRBD1. V shed 9 bases and J 7 bases; nucleotides not matched to a gene: 20. The CDR3 runs to 16 residues. Germline V CDR1 and CDR2: MGHRA, YSYEKL. DNA for the CDR3: TGCGCCAGTTTTCCTTTTTCGGGACAGAAGTCTGGGACCCAGTACTTC. As protein: CASFPFSGQKSGTQYF.

The V gene is TRBV2, the J gene TRBJ2-3; possible D gene TRBD1, 5 bases. From germline, CDR1 is SNHLY and CDR2 FYNNEI. This CDR3 has 12 amino acids. Trimming removed 5 bases at V and 5 bases at J, with 8 bases between. The CDR3 protein is CASSFQGDTQYF. In DNA form, the CDR3 reads TGTGCCAGCAGTTTTCAGGGAGATACGCAGTATTTT.

This clonotype was detected only a few times. The rearrangement uses TRBV7-2 and TRBJ2-5; D call uncertain. Trimming left V 1 base short and J 0 bases short, with 12 bases between. Germline V gene lookup returns CDR1 SGHTA and CDR2 FQGNSA. This CDR3 region has 16 residues. The CDR3 is CASSLGGRPHQETQYF. The CDR3 DNA is TGTGCCAGCAGCTTAGGTGGCAGGCCGCACCAAGAGACCCAGTACTTC.

The sample holds a few counts of this clonotype. The gene calls are TRBV15 and TRBJ2-5; D not certain. CDR1 is LNHNV and CDR2 is YYDKDF in the germline V gene (reference sequence). Trimming pared 1 base from V and 4 bases from J, leaving 19 bases between. This CDR3 spans 17 amino acids. CDR3: CATSRASGRPPSETQYF. DNA of the CDR3: TGTGCCACCAGCAGAGCTTCCGGACGACCACCTTCAGAGACCCAGTACTTC.

This clonotype has only one observation. This rearrangement joins TRBV6-2 or TRBV6-3 to TRBJ1-2; 9 bases are shared with TRBD1. Germline trimming cut 1 base from V and 2 bases from J; bases unmatched to any gene: 5. From germline, CDR1 is MNHEY and CDR2 SVGEGT. The CDR3 runs to 16 residues. The CDR3 is CASSYYTGTGNYGYTF. In DNA form, the CDR3 reads TGTGCCAGCAGTTACTATACAGGGACAGGGAACTATGGCTACACCTTC.

The J gene is TRBJ2-7, the V gene TRBV5-8; D gene ambiguous. The CDR3 runs 16 residues. Trimming stripped 2 bases from V and 6 bases from J, with 21 bases between. Germline V lookup: CDR1 SGHTS, CDR2 YDEGEE. CDR3 sequence reads: CASSLLVTVGLGEQYF. In DNA, the CDR3 is TGTGCCAGCAGCTTATTGGTCACAGTTGGCCTGGGCGAGCAGTACTTC.

This clonotype was observed many times. The chain carries TRBV6-2 or TRBV6-3 and TRBJ2-7; a possible D gene is TRBD1 (5 bases). Germline V CDR1 and CDR2: MNHEY, SVGEGT. Trimming left V 6 bases short and J 0 bases short, with 18 bases between. The CDR3 runs to 16 residues. The CDR3 DNA reads TGTGCCAGCAGGTACGGAAGGGGTCTTCTCTCCTACGAGCAGTACTTC. Protein product: CASRYGRGLLSYEQYF.

This clonotype was counted a few times. This chain links TRBV7-6 with TRBJ2-7; 8 bases fit TRBD2. Losses at the gene ends were 5 bases for V and 6 bases for J; bases not matched to a gene: 18. The germline V gene has CDR1 SGHVS and CDR2 FNYEAQ. The CDR3 spans 17 residues. This CDR3 reads CASSLLASGTRNGEQYF. For the CDR3, the DNA is TGTGCCAGCAGCCTACTGGCCTCCGGGACTAGAAATGGCGAGCAGTACTTC.

The V gene is TRBV7-6, the J gene TRBJ2-7; the match to TRBD1 covers 7 bases. Germline values: CDR1 SGHVS, CDR2 FNYEAQ. The CDR3 is made up of 14 amino acids. J was trimmed by 3 bases and V by 5 bases; bases with no gene match: 7. The CDR3 region is CASSPEQGNYEQYF. Here the CDR3 DNA reads TGTGCCAGCAGCCCCGAACAGGGGAACTACGAGCAGTACTTC.

This clonotype was detected ten times or more. CDR3 sequence reads: CASSISGGDYGYTF. The CDR3 coding sequence is TGTGCCAGCAGCATCTCAGGGGGAGACTATGGCTACACCTTC. The chain recombines TRBV7-2 with TRBJ1-2, with 7 nucleotides matching TRBD1. The length of the CDR3 is 14 residues. With 5 bases clipped from V and 3 bases from J, the junction kept 6 bases outside the gene matches. Germline-derived CDR1 and CDR2 are SGHTA and FQGNSA. Full variable domain (missing parts from reference TRBV7-2 and TRBJ1-2): GAGVSQSPSNKVTEKGKDVELRCDPISGHTALYWYRQSLGQGLEFLIYFQGNSAPDKSGLPSDRFSAERTGGSVSTLTIQRTQQEDSAVYLCASSISGGDYGYTFGSGTRLTVV.